The rows below give T cell receptor beta chains drawn from one sample of a study of T cells in localized non-small cell lung cancer. Assay used: immunoSEQ multiplex PCR; TCRdb lists only in-frame clones, some missing. The sample includes fewer than 35,000 clones, 65% to 90% of them seen just once. The sample consisted of peripheral blood, taken before any cancer treatment. The receptor set was obtained from a male donor at least 60 years old with stage III lung adenocarcinoma. CDR3s include the opening cysteine and the closing phenylalanine or tryptophan. A D gene is named only where the DNA matches it firmly. Only part of the rows carry a size: once, few, many, or a class if the clone is expanded.

D gene: -
J gene: TRBJ1-1
V gene: TRBV30
clone size: -
CDR3 length: 17
CDR3 protein: CAWSVSLGARMNTEAFF
CDR3 DNA: TGTGCCTGGAGTGTATCCTTAGGGGCTAGGATGAACACTGAAGCTTTCTTT

D gene: -
J gene: TRBJ1-1
V gene: TRBV4-1
clone size: -
CDR3 length: 16
CDR3 protein: CASSQGGRELNTEAFF
CDR3 DNA: TGCGCCAGCAGCCAAGGGGGCAGGGAATTGAACACTGAAGCTTTCTTT

D gene: TRBD1
J gene: TRBJ2-1
V gene: TRBV13
clone size: -
CDR3 length: 14
CDR3 protein: CASREGQGAAEQFF
CDR3 DNA: TGTGCCAGCAGAGAGGGACAGGGGGCGGCTGAGCAGTTCTTC

D gene: -
J gene: TRBJ1-1
V gene: TRBV4-2
clone size: -
CDR3 length: 15
CDR3 protein: CASSQGSSKVTEAFF
CDR3 DNA: TGTGCCAGCAGTCAAGGGTCCTCCAAAGTCACTGAAGCTTTCTTT

D gene: -
J gene: TRBJ2-5
V gene: TRBV27
clone size: -
CDR3 length: 13
CDR3 protein: CASSLESQETQYF
CDR3 DNA: TGTGCCAGCAGTTTGGAGTCCCAAGAGACCCAGTACTTC

D gene: -
J gene: TRBJ1-3
V gene: TRBV12-2
clone size: -
CDR3 length: 17
CDR3 protein: CASRLVWTGPSGNTIYF
CDR3 DNA: TGTGCAAGTCGCTTAGTGTGGACAGGACCGTCTGGAAACACCATATATTTT

D gene: TRBD1
J gene: TRBJ1-2
V gene: TRBV19
clone size: -
CDR3 length: 13
CDR3 protein: CASIMRQGDGYTF
CDR3 DNA: TGTGCCAGTATTATGCGGCAGGGGGATGGCTACACCTTC

D gene: -
J gene: TRBJ2-7
V gene: TRBV2
clone size: -
CDR3 length: 11
CDR3 protein: CASREPYEQYF
CDR3 DNA: TGTGCCAGCCGTGAGCCCTACGAGCAGTACTTC

D gene: -
J gene: TRBJ2-5
V gene: TRBV7-9
clone size: -
CDR3 length: 12
CDR3 protein: CASSTRLMTQYF
CDR3 DNA: TGTGCCAGCAGCACGAGGTTGATGACCCAGTACTTC

D gene: TRBD1
J gene: TRBJ1-4
V gene: TRBV14
clone size: -
CDR3 length: 15
CDR3 protein: CASSQVGQGVEKLFF
CDR3 DNA: TGTGCCAGCAGCCAAGTAGGACAGGGGGTTGAAAAACTGTTTTTT

D gene: -
J gene: TRBJ1-2
V gene: TRBV30
clone size: once
CDR3 length: 10
CDR3 protein: CAWASGGYTF
CDR3 DNA: TGTGCCTGGGCCTCCGGCGGCTACACCTTC

D gene: -
J gene: TRBJ1-2
V gene: TRBV9
clone size: -
CDR3 length: 16
CDR3 protein: CASSLTGRDSNYGYTF
CDR3 DNA: TGTGCCAGCAGCCTCACGGGGAGAGACTCTAACTATGGCTACACCTTC

D gene: -
J gene: TRBJ2-7
V gene: TRBV5-1
clone size: -
CDR3 length: 13
CDR3 protein: CASSLVAAGEQYF
CDR3 DNA: TGCGCCAGCAGCTTGGTGGCAGCAGGGGAGCAGTACTTC

D gene: -
J gene: TRBJ2-1
V gene: TRBV11-3
clone size: -
CDR3 length: 16
CDR3 protein: CASSLDSGTPTNEQFF
CDR3 DNA: TGTGCCAGCAGCTTAGACTCCGGGACTCCGACCAATGAGCAGTTCTTC

D gene: -
J gene: TRBJ1-5
V gene: TRBV11-2
clone size: -
CDR3 length: 13
CDR3 protein: CASSLDKVQPQHF
CDR3 DNA: TGTGCCAGCAGCTTAGATAAGGTTCAGCCCCAGCATTTT

D gene: -
J gene: TRBJ1-3
V gene: TRBV5-1
clone size: -
CDR3 length: 15
CDR3 protein: CASSPGPGEGNTIYF
CDR3 DNA: TGCGCCAGCAGCCCGGGACCAGGGGAAGGAAACACCATATATTTT

D gene: -
J gene: TRBJ2-1
V gene: TRBV18
clone size: -
CDR3 length: 13
CDR3 protein: CASSPRFIDEQFF
CDR3 DNA: TGTGCCAGCTCCCCCCGGTTTATTGATGAGCAGTTCTTC

D gene: TRBD2
J gene: TRBJ2-5
V gene: TRBV18
clone size: -
CDR3 length: 15
CDR3 protein: CASSTRGGGAETQYF
CDR3 DNA: TGTGCCAGTTCGACCCGTGGCGGGGGGGCGGAGACCCAGTACTTC

D gene: -
J gene: TRBJ2-2
V gene: TRBV4-1
clone size: -
CDR3 length: 17
CDR3 protein: CASSQDSLALVAGELFF
CDR3 DNA: TGCGCCAGCAGCCAAGATAGTCTAGCCCTGGTGGCCGGGGAGCTGTTTTTT

D gene: -
J gene: TRBJ1-6
V gene: TRBV9
clone size: -
CDR3 length: 13
CDR3 protein: CASAWEDNSPLHF
CDR3 DNA: TGTGCCAGCGCCTGGGAAGATAATTCACCCCTCCACTTT

D gene: -
J gene: TRBJ1-1
V gene: TRBV14
clone size: -
CDR3 length: 16
CDR3 protein: CASSQDLGVWNTEAFF
CDR3 DNA: TGTGCCAGCAGCCAAGACCTTGGGGTTTGGAACACTGAAGCTTTCTTT

D gene: TRBD2
J gene: TRBJ2-3
V gene: TRBV5-1
clone size: -
CDR3 length: 17
CDR3 protein: CASSLATSGKHTDTQYF
CDR3 DNA: TGCGCCAGCAGCTTGGCCACTAGCGGGAAACACACAGATACGCAGTATTTT

D gene: -
J gene: TRBJ1-2
V gene: TRBV2
clone size: -
CDR3 length: 17
CDR3 protein: CASSERSVGVKGVGYTF
CDR3 DNA: TGTGCCAGCAGTGAAAGGAGTGTCGGGGTTAAAGGGGTTGGCTACACCTTC

D gene: TRBD2
J gene: TRBJ2-7
V gene: TRBV19
clone size: -
CDR3 length: 15
CDR3 protein: CASSIDPSGRYEQYF
CDR3 DNA: TGTGCCAGTAGTATAGACCCTAGCGGCAGATACGAGCAGTACTTC

D gene: TRBD1
J gene: TRBJ2-7
V gene: TRBV30
clone size: -
CDR3 length: 15
CDR3 protein: CAWSVRDRSSYEQYF
CDR3 DNA: TGTGCCTGGAGTGTAAGGGACAGGAGCTCCTACGAGCAGTACTTC

D gene: -
J gene: TRBJ1-1
V gene: TRBV6-6
clone size: -
CDR3 length: 11
CDR3 protein: CASSYSIEAFF
CDR3 DNA: TGTGCCAGCAGTTACTCCATTGAAGCTTTCTTT

D gene: -
J gene: TRBJ1-2
V gene: TRBV10-3
clone size: -
CDR3 length: 12
CDR3 protein: CATGRGEYGYTF
CDR3 DNA: TGTGCCACAGGTAGAGGGGAGTATGGCTACACCTTC

D gene: -
J gene: TRBJ1-1
V gene: TRBV5-4
clone size: -
CDR3 length: 15
CDR3 protein: CASSFPGPVGTEAFF
CDR3 DNA: TGTGCCAGCAGCTTCCCGGGACCGGTAGGGACTGAAGCTTTCTTT

D gene: -
J gene: TRBJ2-3
V gene: TRBV7-2
clone size: -
CDR3 length: 17
CDR3 protein: CASSSQGGTTGTDTQYF
CDR3 DNA: TGTGCCAGCAGCTCCCAGGGGGGGACCACCGGCACAGATACGCAGTATTTT

D gene: -
J gene: TRBJ1-2
V gene: TRBV6-5
clone size: -
CDR3 length: 13
CDR3 protein: CASSYSAGVGYTF
CDR3 DNA: TGTGCCAGCAGTTACTCGGCAGGGGTTGGCTACACCTTC

D gene: TRBD1
J gene: TRBJ1-3
V gene: TRBV19
clone size: -
CDR3 length: 18
CDR3 protein: CASSIFASGQGSGNTIYF
CDR3 DNA: TGTGCCAGTAGTATATTCGCGTCGGGACAGGGCTCTGGAAACACCATATATTTT

D gene: -
J gene: TRBJ1-4
V gene: TRBV11-2
clone size: -
CDR3 length: 11
CDR3 protein: CASSPGIRLFF
CDR3 DNA: TGTGCCAGCAGCCCCGGAATTAGACTGTTTTTT

D gene: -
J gene: TRBJ1-2
V gene: TRBV6-5
clone size: -
CDR3 length: 13
CDR3 protein: CASSYSLTSGYTF
CDR3 DNA: TGTGCCAGCAGTTACAGCTTAACTTCTGGCTACACCTTC

D gene: TRBD2
J gene: TRBJ2-1
V gene: TRBV19
clone size: -
CDR3 length: 15
CDR3 protein: CASSTRLAGYNEQFF
CDR3 DNA: TGTGCCAGTAGCACCAGACTAGCGGGATACAATGAGCAGTTCTTC

D gene: -
J gene: TRBJ1-4
V gene: TRBV2
clone size: -
CDR3 length: 15
CDR3 protein: CASSEAGATNEKLFF
CDR3 DNA: TGTGCCAGCAGTGAAGCGGGGGCAACTAATGAAAAACTGTTTTTT

D gene: -
J gene: TRBJ1-2
V gene: TRBV7-2
clone size: -
CDR3 length: 14
CDR3 protein: CASSLAQTNYGYTF
CDR3 DNA: TGTGCCAGCAGCTTAGCACAGACCAACTATGGCTACACCTTC

D gene: TRBD1
J gene: TRBJ2-7
V gene: TRBV14
clone size: few
CDR3 length: 14
CDR3 protein: CASSLPGTGKKQYF
CDR3 DNA: TGTGCCAGCAGCCTGCCCGGGACAGGTAAAAAGCAGTACTTC

D gene: -
J gene: TRBJ2-1
V gene: TRBV5-1
clone size: -
CDR3 length: 14
CDR3 protein: CASSRADYYNEQFF
CDR3 DNA: TGCGCCAGCAGTCGGGCCGACTACTACAATGAGCAGTTCTTC

D gene: -
J gene: TRBJ2-5
V gene: TRBV30
clone size: few
CDR3 length: 15
CDR3 protein: CAWSVQGLHQETQYF
CDR3 DNA: TGTGCCTGGAGTGTCCAGGGACTTCACCAAGAGACCCAGTACTTC

D gene: TRBD1
J gene: TRBJ1-2
V gene: TRBV6-6
clone size: -
CDR3 length: 16
CDR3 protein: CASSYLQGAVNYGYTF
CDR3 DNA: TGTGCCAGCAGTTACCTCCAGGGGGCCGTAAACTATGGCTACACCTTC

D gene: TRBD2
J gene: TRBJ2-3
V gene: TRBV7-8
clone size: once
CDR3 length: 15
CDR3 protein: CASSSLAGVSDTQYF
CDR3 DNA: TGTGCCAGCAGCTCACTAGCGGGAGTCTCAGATACGCAGTATTTT